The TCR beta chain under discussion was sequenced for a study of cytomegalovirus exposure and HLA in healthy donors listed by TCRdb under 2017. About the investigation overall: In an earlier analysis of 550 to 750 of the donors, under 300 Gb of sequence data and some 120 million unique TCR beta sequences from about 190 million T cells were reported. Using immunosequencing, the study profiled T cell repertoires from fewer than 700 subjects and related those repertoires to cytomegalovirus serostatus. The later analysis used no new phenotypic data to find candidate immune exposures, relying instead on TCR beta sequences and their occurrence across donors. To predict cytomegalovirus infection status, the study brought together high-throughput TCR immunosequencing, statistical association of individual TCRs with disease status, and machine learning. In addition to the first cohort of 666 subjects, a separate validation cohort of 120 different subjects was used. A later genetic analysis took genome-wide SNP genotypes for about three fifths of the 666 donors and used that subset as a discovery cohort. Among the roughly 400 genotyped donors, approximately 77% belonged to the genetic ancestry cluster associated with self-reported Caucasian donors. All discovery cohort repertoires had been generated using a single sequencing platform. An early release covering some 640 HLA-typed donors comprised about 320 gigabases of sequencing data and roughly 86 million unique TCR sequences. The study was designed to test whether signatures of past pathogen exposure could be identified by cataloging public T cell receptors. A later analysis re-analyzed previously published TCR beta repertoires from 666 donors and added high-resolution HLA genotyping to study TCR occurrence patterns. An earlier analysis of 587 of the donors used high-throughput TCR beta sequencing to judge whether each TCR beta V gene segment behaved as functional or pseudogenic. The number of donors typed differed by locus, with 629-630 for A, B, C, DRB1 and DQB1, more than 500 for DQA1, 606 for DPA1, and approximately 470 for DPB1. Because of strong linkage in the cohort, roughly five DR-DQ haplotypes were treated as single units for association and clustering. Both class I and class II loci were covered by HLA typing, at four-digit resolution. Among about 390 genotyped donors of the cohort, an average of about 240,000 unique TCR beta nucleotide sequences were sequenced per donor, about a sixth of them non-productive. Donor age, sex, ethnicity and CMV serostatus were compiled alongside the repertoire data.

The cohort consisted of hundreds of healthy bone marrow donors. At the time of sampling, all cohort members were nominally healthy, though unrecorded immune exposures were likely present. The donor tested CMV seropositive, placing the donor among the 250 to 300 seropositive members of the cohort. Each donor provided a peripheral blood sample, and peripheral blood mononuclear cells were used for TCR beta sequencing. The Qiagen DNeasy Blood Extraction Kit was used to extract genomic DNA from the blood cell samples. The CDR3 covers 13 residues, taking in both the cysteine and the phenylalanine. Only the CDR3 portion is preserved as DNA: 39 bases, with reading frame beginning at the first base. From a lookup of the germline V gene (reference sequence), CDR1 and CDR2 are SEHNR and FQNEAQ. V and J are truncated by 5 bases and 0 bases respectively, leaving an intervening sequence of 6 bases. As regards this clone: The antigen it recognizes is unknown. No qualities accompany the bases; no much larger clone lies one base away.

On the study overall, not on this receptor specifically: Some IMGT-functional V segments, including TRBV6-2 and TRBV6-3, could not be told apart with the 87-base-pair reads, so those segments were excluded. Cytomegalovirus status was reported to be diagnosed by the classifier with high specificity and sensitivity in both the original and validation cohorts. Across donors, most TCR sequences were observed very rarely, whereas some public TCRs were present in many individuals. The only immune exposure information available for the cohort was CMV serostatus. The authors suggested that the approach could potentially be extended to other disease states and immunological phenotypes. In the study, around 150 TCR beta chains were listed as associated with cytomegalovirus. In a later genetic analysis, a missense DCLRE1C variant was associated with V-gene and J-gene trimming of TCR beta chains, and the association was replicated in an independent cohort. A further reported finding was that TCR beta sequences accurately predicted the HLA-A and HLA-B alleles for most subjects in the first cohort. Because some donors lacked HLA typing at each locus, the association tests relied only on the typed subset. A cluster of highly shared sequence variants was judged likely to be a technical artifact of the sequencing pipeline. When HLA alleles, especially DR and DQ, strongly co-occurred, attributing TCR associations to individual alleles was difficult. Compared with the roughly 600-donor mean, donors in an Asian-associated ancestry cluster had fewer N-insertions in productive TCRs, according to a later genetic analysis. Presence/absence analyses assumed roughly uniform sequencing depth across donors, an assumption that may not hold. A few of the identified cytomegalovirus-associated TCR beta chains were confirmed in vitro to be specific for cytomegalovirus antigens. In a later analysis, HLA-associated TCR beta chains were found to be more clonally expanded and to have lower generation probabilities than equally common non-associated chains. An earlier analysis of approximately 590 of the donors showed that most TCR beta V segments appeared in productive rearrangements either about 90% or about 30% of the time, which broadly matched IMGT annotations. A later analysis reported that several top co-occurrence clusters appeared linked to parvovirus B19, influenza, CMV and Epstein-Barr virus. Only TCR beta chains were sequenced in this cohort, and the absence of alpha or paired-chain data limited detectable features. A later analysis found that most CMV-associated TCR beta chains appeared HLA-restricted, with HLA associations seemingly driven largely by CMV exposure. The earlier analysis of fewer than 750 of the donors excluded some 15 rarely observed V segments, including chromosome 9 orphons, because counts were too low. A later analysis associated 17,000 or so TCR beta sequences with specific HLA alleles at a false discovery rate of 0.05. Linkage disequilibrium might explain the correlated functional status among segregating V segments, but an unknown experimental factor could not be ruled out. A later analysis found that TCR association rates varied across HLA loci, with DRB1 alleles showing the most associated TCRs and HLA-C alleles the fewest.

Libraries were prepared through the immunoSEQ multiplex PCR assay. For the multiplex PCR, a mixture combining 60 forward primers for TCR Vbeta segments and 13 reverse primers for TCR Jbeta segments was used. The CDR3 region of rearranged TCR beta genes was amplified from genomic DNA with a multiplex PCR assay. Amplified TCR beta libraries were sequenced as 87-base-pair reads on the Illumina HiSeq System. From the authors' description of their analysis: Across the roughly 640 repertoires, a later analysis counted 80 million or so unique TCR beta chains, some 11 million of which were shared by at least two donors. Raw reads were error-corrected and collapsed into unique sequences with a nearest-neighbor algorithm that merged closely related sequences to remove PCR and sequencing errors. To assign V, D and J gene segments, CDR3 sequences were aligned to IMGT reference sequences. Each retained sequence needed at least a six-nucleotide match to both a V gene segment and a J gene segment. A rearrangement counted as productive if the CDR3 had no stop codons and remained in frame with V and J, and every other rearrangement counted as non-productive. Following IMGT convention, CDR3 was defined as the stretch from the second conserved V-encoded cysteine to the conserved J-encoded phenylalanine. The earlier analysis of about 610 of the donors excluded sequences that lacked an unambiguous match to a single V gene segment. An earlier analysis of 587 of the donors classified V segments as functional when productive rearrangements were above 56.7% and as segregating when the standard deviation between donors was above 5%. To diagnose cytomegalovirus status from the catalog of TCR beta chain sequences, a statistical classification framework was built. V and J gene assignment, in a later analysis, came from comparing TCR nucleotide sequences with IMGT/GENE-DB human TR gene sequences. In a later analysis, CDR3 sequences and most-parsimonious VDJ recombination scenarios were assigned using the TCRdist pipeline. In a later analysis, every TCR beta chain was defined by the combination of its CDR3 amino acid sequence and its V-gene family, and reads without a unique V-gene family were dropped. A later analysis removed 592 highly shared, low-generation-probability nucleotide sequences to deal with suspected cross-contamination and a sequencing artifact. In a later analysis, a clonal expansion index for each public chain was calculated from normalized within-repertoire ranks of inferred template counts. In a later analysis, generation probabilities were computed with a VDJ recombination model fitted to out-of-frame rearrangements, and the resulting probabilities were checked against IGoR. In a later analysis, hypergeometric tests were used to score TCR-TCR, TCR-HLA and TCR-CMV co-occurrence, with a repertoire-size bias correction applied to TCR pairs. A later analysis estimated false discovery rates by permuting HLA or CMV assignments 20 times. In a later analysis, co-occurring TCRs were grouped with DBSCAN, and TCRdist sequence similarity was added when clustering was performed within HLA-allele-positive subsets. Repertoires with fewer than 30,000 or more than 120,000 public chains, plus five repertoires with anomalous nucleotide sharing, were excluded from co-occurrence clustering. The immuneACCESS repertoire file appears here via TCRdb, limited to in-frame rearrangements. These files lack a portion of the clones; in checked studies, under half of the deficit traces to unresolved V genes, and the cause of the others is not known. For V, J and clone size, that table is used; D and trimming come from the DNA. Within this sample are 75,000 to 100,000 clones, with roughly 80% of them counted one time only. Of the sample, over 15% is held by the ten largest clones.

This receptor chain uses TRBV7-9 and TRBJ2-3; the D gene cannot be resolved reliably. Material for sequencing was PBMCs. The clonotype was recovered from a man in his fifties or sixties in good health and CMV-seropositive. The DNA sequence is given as TGTGCCAGCAGCGTAACTAGCACAGATACGCAGTATTTT. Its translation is CASSVTSTDTQYF.